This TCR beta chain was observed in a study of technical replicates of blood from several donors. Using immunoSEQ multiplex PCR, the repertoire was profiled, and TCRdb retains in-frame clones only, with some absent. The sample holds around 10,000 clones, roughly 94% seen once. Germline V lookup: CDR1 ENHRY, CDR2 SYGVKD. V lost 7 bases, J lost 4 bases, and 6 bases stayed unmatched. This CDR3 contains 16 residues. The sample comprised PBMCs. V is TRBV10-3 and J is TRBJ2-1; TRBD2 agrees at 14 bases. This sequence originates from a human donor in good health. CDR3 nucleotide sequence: TGTGCCATCAACGGACTAGCGGGGGGAGGTTACAATGAGCAGTTCTTC. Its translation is CAINGLAGGGYNEQFF.